This T cell receptor beta chain came from a study of Tregs in tolerant kidney transplant recipients. This clone was detected only a few times. As yet, its antigen is unknown. TCRdb's copy holds only in-frame clones and misses some; the assay was immunoSEQ multiplex PCR. The sample records 4,000 to 5,500 clones, almost 40% being singletons. V was pared by 5 bases and J by 8 bases, with 15 bases of the junction left unmatched. The CDR3 totals 16 residues. Germline CDR1 SGHNT, CDR2 YENEEA. The TCR was taken from a human donor in good health. The chain carries TRBV11-3 and TRBJ2-1, with 7 bases identical to TRBD2. The specimen sequenced was CD8+ T cells from blood cultured with allogeneic cells. CDR3 sequence: CASSPIWGLPNHEQFF. CDR3 nucleotides: TGTGCCAGCAGCCCGATCTGGGGACTACCAAACCATGAGCAGTTCTTC.